This T cell receptor (beta chain) is from a study of molecular identifiers for immune sequencing clone quantification. As for the study in general: Four of five splits of RNA from about 20,000 or 100,000 naive CD8 cells were sequenced in replicates.

Naive CD8 libraries were made from about 20,000 to 1,000,000 sorted cells, and they used 10%, 30% or 50% RNA. Researchers sorted naive CD8 T cells as cells that were CD8+CD4-CCR7+CD45RA+. Germline V lookup: CDR1 MNHEY, CDR2 SMNVEV (reference sequence). V was pared by 1 base and J by 0 bases, with 17 bases between. This CDR3 spans 18 amino acids. TCRdb reprocessed the PCR reads via MiXCR and lists one record per CDR3 protein. The sample contains 90,000 or so distinct CDR3 sequences, nearly 25% of which appear only once. This clonotype was counted a few times. The specimen sequenced was naive CD8+ T cells from blood, with Jurkat cell RNA spiked in. The subset is: FACS-sorted CD8+CD4-CCR7+CD45RA+ naive T cells. V is TRBV27 and J is TRBJ2-3, with D perhaps assigned TRBD1 or TRBD2 (5 bases each). The TCR comes from a human donor in good health. Some libraries in this study had Jurkat cell RNA spiked in. CDR3 nucleotides: TGTGCCAGCAGTTTATGGGGGACGGGATACCTTAGCACAGATACGCAGTATTTT. The encoded protein is CASSLWGTGYLSTDTQYF.